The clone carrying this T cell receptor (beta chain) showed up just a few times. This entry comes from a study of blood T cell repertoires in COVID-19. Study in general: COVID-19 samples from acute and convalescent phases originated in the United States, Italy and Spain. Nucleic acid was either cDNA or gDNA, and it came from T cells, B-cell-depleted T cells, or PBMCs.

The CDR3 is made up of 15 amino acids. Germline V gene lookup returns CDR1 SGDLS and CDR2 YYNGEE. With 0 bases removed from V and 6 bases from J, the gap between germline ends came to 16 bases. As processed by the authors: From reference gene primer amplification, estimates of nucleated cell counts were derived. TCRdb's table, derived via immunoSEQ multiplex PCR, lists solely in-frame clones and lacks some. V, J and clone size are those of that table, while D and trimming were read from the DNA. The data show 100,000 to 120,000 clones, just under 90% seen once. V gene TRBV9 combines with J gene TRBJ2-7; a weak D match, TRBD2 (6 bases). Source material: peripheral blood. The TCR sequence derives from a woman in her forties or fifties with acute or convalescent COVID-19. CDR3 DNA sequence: TGTGCCAGCAGCGTAGGGGGCAGGGACTGGGGCGAGCAGTACTTC. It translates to CASSVGGRDWGEQYF.